This T cell receptor beta chain was sequenced during a study of neoadjuvant anti-PD-1 for oral cavity cancer. Notes on the study in general: PBMC Gini-index clonality exceeded responders' in non-responders post-nivolumab.

With regard to this clone: Its antigen is not identified.

Measured with immunoSEQ multiplex PCR; TCRdb has only the in-frame clones, and not every one. Counted here are about 16,000 clones, approximately 65% occurring once; the ten biggest clones make up approximately 2.5%. Sequenced here: PBMCs, sampled before nivolumab (anti-PD-1) treatment. This clonotype originated in a person between 35 and 79 years old with oral cavity squamous cell carcinoma.

The CDR3 sequence is CASSRGGFAGELFF. The CDR3, as DNA: TGTGCCAGCAGTAGGGGGGGATTCGCCGGGGAGCTGTTTTTT. The rearrangement links TRBV6-5 to TRBJ2-2; D possibly corresponds to TRBD2 (7 bases). V dropped 5 bases and J dropped 6 bases, with 13 bases sitting between them. This CDR3 is 14 amino acids long. Germline CDR1 is MNHEY and CDR2 is SVGAGI.